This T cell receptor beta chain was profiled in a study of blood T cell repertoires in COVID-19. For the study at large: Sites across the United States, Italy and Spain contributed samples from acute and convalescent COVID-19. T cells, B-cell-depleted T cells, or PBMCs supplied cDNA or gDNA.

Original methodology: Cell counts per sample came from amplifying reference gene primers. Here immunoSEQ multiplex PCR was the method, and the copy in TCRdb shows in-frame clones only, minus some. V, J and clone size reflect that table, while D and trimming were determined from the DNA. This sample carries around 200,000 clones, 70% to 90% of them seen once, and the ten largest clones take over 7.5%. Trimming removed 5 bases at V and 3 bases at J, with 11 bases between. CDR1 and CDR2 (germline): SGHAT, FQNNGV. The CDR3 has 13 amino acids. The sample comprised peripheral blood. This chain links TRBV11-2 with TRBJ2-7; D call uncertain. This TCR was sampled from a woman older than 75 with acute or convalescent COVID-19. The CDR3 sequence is CASSLVVDYEQYF. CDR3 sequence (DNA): TGTGCCAGCAGCCTCGTGGTAGACTACGAGCAGTACTTC.